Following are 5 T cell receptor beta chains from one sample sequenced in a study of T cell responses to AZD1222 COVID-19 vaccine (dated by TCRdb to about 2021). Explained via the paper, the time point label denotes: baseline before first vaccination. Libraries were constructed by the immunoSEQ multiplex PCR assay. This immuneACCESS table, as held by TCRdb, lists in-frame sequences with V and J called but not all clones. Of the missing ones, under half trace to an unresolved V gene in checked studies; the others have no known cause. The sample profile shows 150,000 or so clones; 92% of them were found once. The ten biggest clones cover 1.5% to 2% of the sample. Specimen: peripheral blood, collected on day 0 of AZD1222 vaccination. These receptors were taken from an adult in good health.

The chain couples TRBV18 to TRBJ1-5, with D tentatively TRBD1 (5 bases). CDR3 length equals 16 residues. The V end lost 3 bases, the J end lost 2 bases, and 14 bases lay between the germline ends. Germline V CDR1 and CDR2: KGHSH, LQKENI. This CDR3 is CASSPDTRGGNQPQHF. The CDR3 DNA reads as TGTGCCAGCTCACCCGACACAAGGGGAGGCAATCAGCCCCAGCATTTT.

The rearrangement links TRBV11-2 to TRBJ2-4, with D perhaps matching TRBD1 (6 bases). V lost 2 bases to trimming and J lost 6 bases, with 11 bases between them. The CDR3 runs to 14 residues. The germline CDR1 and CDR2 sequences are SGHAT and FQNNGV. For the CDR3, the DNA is TGTGCCAGCAGCTTAACAGGGCGGACAAACATTCAGTACTTC. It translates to CASSLTGRTNIQYF.

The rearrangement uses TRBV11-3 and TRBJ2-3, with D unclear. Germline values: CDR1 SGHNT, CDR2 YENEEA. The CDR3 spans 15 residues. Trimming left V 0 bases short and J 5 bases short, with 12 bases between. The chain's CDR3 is CASSLDPGRQDTQYF. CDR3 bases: TGTGCCAGCAGCTTAGACCCGGGTAGGCAAGATACGCAGTATTTT.

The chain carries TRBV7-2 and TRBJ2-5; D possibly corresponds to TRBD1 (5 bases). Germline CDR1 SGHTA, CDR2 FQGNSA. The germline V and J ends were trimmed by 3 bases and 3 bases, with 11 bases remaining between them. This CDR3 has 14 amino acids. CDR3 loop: CASSLGQGKETQYF. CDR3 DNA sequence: TGTGCCAGCAGCTTGGGGCAGGGCAAAGAGACCCAGTACTTC.

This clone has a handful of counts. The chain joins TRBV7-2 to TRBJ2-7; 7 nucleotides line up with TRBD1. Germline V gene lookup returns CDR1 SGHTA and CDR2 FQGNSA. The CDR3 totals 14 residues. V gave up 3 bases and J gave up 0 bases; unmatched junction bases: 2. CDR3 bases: TGTGCCAGCAGCTTGGACAGGTACTCCTACGAGCAGTACTTC. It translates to CASSLDRYSYEQYF.